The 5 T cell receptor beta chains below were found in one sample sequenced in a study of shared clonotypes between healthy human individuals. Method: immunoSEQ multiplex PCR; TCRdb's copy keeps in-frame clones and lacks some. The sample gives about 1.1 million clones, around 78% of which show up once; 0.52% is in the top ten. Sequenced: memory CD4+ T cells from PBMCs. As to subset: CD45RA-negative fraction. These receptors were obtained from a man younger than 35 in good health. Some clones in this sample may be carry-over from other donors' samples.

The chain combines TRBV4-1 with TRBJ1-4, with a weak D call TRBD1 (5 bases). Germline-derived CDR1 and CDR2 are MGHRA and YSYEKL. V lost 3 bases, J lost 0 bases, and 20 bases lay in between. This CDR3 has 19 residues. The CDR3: CASSHPTVGRTATNEKLFF. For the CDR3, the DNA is TGCGCCAGCAGCCACCCGACAGTCGGACGCACTGCAACTAATGAAAAACTGTTTTTT.

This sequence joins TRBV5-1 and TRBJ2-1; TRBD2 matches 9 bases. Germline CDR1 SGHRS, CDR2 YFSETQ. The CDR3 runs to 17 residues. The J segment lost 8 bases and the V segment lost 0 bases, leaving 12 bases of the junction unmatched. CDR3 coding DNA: TGCGCCAGCAGCTTGGACGGCGGGAGGGTTCCGACCGATGAGCAGTTCTTC. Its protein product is CASSLDGGRVPTDEQFF.

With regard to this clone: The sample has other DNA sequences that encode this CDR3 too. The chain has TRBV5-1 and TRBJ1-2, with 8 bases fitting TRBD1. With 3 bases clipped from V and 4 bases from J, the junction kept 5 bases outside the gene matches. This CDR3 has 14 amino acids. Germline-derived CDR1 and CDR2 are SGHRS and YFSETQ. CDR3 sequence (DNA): TGCGCCAGCAGCTCGGGGACAGGAACCTATGGCTACACCTTC. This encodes CASSSGTGTYGYTF. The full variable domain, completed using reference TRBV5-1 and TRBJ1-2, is KAGVTQTPRYLIKTRGQQVTLSCSPISGHRSVSWYQQTPGQGLQFLFEYFSETQRNKGNFPGRFSGRQFSNSRSEMNVSTLELGDSALYLCASSSGTGTYGYTFGSGTRLTVV.

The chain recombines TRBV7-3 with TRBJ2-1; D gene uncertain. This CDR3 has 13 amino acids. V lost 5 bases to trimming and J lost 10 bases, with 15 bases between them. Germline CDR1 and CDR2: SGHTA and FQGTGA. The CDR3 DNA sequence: TGTGCCAGCAGCCCCAACCGGGCGCAGGAGCAGTTCTTC. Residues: CASSPNRAQEQFF.

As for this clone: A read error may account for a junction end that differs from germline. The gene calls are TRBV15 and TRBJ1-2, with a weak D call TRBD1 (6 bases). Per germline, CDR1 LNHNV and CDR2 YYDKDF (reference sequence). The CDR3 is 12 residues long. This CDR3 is CATSRDRGASRF. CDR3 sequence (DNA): TGTGCCACCAGCAGAGATAGGGGGGCCTCCCGTTTC.